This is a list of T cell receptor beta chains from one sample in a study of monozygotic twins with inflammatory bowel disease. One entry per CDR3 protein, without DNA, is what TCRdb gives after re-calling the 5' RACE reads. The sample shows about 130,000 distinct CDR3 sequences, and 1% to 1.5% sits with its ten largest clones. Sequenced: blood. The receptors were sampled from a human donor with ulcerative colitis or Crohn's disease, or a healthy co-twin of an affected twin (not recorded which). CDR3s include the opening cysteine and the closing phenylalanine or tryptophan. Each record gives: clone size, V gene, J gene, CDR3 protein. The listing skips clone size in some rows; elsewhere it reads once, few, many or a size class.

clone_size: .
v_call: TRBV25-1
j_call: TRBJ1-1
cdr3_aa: CASSEYNVRLAGGNRKNVAFF

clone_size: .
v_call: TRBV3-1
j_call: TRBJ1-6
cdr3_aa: CASSQEFWGAFNSPLHF

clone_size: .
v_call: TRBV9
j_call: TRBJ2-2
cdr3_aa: CASSVGTGRNTGELFF

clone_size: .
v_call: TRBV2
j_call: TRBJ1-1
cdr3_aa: CASTPAPNRRNTEAFF

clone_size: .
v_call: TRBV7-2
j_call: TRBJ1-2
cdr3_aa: CASGVWGLGYGYTF

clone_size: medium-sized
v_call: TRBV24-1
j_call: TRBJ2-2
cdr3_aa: CATSDPGTSGSITGELFF

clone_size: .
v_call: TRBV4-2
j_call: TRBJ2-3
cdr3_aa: CASSQDDGSADTQYF

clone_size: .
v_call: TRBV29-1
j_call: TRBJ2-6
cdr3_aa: CSVDSGANVLTF

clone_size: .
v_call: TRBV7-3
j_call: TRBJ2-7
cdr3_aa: CASSLAGAGSYEQYF

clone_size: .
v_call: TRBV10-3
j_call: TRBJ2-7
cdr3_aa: CAISESLAGGSEQYF

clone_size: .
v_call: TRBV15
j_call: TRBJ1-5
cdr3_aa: CATSLDRDGNQPQHF

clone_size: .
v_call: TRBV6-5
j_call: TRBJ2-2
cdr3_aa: CASSSPSIPDGTGELFF

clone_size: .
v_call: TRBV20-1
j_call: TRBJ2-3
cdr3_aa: CSAAKPRVGADTQYF

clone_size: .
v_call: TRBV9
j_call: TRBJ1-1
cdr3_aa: CASSENPLTETFF

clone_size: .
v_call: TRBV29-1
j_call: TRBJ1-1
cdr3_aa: CSVDEPTGGEKAFF

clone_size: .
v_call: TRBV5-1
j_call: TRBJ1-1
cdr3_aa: CASSLVGQGGSTEAFF